This entry lists 7 T cell receptor beta chains sequenced from one sample in a study of cytomegalovirus exposure and HLA in healthy donors. Vbeta (60) and Jbeta (13) primers were used in the PCR. Profiling relied on immunoSEQ multiplex PCR, and the TCRdb table lists in-frame clones only, not all of them. The data contain about 55,000 clones, 45% to 70% of them singletons. The specimen sequenced was PBMCs. All receptors come from a human donor in good health.

The genes are TRBV10-2 and TRBJ1-2; D gene uncertain. The ends were cut back, 5 bases at V and 7 bases at J, with 11 bases in the middle. CDR1 is WSHSY and CDR2 is SAAADI in the germline V gene. The CDR3 totals 12 residues. The CDR3 reads CASSPSLVGYTF. Written as DNA, the CDR3 is TGCGCCAGCAGTCCCTCGTTAGTTGGCTACACCTTC.

The chain couples TRBV7-9 to TRBJ2-7; D might be TRBD2 (6 bases). V was pared by 4 bases and J by 3 bases, with 16 bases between. CDR1 and CDR2 from the germline V gene are SEHNR and FQNEAQ (reference sequence). CDR3 length: 15 amino acids. The CDR3 region is CASSWGPPEGYEQYF. In DNA, the CDR3 is TGTGCCAGCAGCTGGGGCCCGCCGGAGGGCTACGAGCAGTACTTC.

The rearrangement uses TRBV5-4 and TRBJ1-2; no firm D call. The CDR3 covers 13 residues. Germline CDR1 is SGHNT and CDR2 is YYREEE (reference sequence). V was shortened by 5 bases and J by 7 bases, with 15 bases between the two germline ends. The CDR3: CASRPPDTPGYTF. DNA for the CDR3: TGTGCCAGCAGACCCCCAGACACCCCTGGCTACACCTTC.

The gene calls are TRBV7-3 and TRBJ1-2; TRBD1 might be the D (5 bases). V was clipped by 3 bases and J by 8 bases, with 19 bases between them. CDR1 and CDR2 from the germline V gene are SGHTA and FQGTGA. The CDR3 is made up of 15 amino acids. The CDR3 coding sequence is TGTGCCAGCAGCTTTAGTGGTGGAGGGGTCGGAGGCTACACCTTC. Its translation is CASSFSGGGVGGYTF.

This clone showed up just a few times. The V call is TRBV7-2, the J call TRBJ2-7; 7 bases line up with TRBD2. The CDR3 runs to 13 residues. Germline CDR1 is SGHTA and CDR2 is FQGNSA. V trimming: 6 bases; J trimming: 4 bases; junction bases outside the gene matches: 6. CDR3 nucleotides: TGTGCCAGCAGACGGGGGGTATCGTACGAGCAGTACTTC. It yields the protein CASRRGVSYEQYF.

The chain carries TRBV5-1 and TRBJ1-4; 10 positions match TRBD1. The CDR3 has 14 amino acids. Germline V CDR1 and CDR2: SGHRS, YFSETQ. Germline trimming cut 2 bases from V and 8 bases from J; bases unmatched to any gene: 3. CDR3 coding DNA: TGCGCCAGCAGCTTTGACAGGGGGCCAGAAAAACTGTTTTTT. This codes for CASSFDRGPEKLFF.

The CDR3 region has the DNA TGCGCCAGCAGCTTGGGACAGTATTACGGCTCCTACGAGCAGTACTTC. Residues: CASSLGQYYGSYEQYF. This chain links TRBV5-1 with TRBJ2-7; weak D call: TRBD1 (5 bases). Between the trimmed V and J ends, which lost 0 bases and 0 bases, there was a span of 13 bases. Germline CDR1 and CDR2: SGHRS and YFSETQ. The CDR3 sequence is 16 residues long.